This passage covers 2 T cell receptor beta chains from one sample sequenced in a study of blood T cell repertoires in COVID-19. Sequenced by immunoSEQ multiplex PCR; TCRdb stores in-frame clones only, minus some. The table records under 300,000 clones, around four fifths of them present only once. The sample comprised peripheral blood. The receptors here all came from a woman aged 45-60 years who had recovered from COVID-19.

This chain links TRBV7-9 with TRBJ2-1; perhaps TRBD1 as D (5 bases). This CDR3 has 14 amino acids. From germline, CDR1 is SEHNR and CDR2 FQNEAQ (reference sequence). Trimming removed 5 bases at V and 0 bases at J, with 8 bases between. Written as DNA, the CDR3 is TGTGCCAGCAGCCCGACAGTCTCCTACAATGAGCAGTTCTTC. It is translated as CASSPTVSYNEQFF. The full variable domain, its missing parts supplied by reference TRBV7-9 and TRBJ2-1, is DTGVSQNPRHKITKRGQNVTFRCDPISEHNRLYWYRQTLGQGPEFLTYFQNEAQLEKSRLLSDRFSAERPKGSFSTLEIQRTEQGDSAMYLCASSPTVSYNEQFFGPGTRLTVL.

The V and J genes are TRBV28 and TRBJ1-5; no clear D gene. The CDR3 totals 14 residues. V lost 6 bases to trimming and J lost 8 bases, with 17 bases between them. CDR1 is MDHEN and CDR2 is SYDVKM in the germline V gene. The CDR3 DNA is TGTGCCAGCAGGGAGTATCGGGTAGGCGAGCCCCAGCATTTT. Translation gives CASREYRVGEPQHF.